Sequencing of this T cell receptor beta chain was carried out in a study of metastatic and nonmetastatic thyroid tumors. Study context: Repertoires were compared across blood and tumor or nodule tissue from malignant and benign thyroid patients.

Note on this clone: Its antigen is as yet unknown. A much larger clone lies a single base off, so this may be a read error.

Authors' methods: In papillary thyroid cancer, a distant-metastasis classifier was built using CDR3 differences across clinicopathological groups. TCRdb redid the clone calls on the PCR reads using MiXCR. TCRdb's processing, not the study's, gives the V and J calls here. The sample shows approximately 19,000 clones, about a third of them seen only once. Treatment of any kind had been given to no patient before thyroid surgery. Trimming took 3 bases from V and 4 from J; bases not matched to a gene: 14. The germline CDR1 and CDR2 sequences are SGHVS and FNYEAQ. The length of the CDR3 is 17 residues. Overall study findings and caveats: Across blood and tumor, TCR beta diversity in malignant thyroid tumors was reportedly significantly higher than in benign nodules.

The TCR originated in a male donor with papillary thyroid cancer or a benign thyroid nodule (not recorded which). Some clones in this sample may be carry-over from other donors' samples. V and J are TRBV7-6 and TRBJ2-5; TRBD2 aligns across 7 bases. The sample was tumor tissue. CDR3 sequence (DNA): TGTGCCAGCAGCTTCGGTAGAGGGAGGGCCGAACGAGAGACCCAGTACTTC. It translates to CASSFGRGRAERETQYF.